The clone carrying this T cell receptor beta chain was detected once. Antigen unknown. This sample stems from a study of OX40 agonist ivuxolimab in advanced cancers. The table came from immunoSEQ multiplex PCR; TCRdb's copy has only in-frame clones and leaves some out. The sample yields under 80,000 clones, more than 90% seen once. Germline CDR1 reads SGHRS; CDR2 reads YFSETQ. The CDR3 totals 16 residues. Trimming cost V 4 bases and J 0 bases, with 14 bases left between them. Study results and caveats: Both blood CD4+ and CD8+ T cells showed clonal growth by week 6 at 0.1 to 3.0 mg/kg.

Patients were ruled out by autoimmune disease history or systemic immunosuppression. Sampling of blood occurred at baseline, cycle 4 day 1, and cycle 7 day 1. The sample consisted of CD4+ or CD8+ T cells sorted from blood, taken in a trial of the OX40 agonist ivuxolimab. The rearrangement joins TRBV5-1 to TRBJ2-1; D ambiguous. The receptor was derived from an adult with an advanced solid tumor such as melanoma, head and neck, liver or kidney cancer. The CDR3 DNA sequence: TGCGCCAGCAGCCCATACCCACAGAGCTCCTACAATGAGCAGTTCTTC. Translated, it gives CASSPYPQSSYNEQFF.